This TCR beta chain was captured in a study of breast tumors, draining lymph nodes, adjacent tissues. Notes on the study in general: That most tumor T cells come from lymph nodes remained unproven. Tumor repertoires ranked between lymph nodes and nontumor tissue in diversity, with V and J gene preferences.

TCRdb redid the calling of the multiplex PCR reads with MiXCR, one entry per CDR3 protein. Of roughly 130,000 distinct CDR3 sequences listed, 15% to 20% were seen once; the top ten hold roughly 4%. This clonotype was recorded many times. Its antigen is not known. Germline and junction disagree at one end, which may indicate a read error. Axillary draining lymph nodes of breast cancer patients supplied the node samples. The receptor comes from a female donor with breast cancer. Some clones in this sample may be carry-over from other donors' samples. Material: axillary lymph node tissue.

The CDR3 spells CASSPTGLETQYF. The CDR3 bases are TGTGCTAGCAGCCCAACAGGGCTCGAGACCCAGTACTTC. V is TRBV7-7 and J is TRBJ2-5; maybe TRBD1 (6 bases). Germline CDR1 reads SSHAT; CDR2 reads FNYEAQ (reference sequence). The CDR3 totals 13 residues.